A selection of T cell receptor beta chains follows, all from one sample in a study of OX40 agonist ivuxolimab in advanced cancers. Assay used: immunoSEQ multiplex PCR; TCRdb lists only in-frame clones, some missing. The table lists 72,000 or so clones, 84% of them singletons. The sample here was CD4+ or CD8+ T cells sorted from blood, taken in a trial of the OX40 agonist ivuxolimab. The receptor set was obtained from an adult with an advanced solid tumor such as melanoma, head and neck, liver or kidney cancer. The CDR3 runs from the conserved cysteine through the conserved F or W. D genes are given only for firm matches. The size of a clone is reported for some rows only, either as once, few or many, or as a class for expanded clones.

>NA|TRBJ2-4|NA|TRBV7-7
TGTGCCAGCAGCTTAACAGAGGTTTCCTCCACGGCCAAAAACATTCAGTACTTC
CASSLTEVSSTAKNIQYF
>NA|TRBJ1-1|NA|TRBV7-3
TGTGCCAGCAGCTTAACTGGGGGACTACGGGAAGCTTTCTTT
CASSLTGGLREAFF
>NA|TRBJ1-3|NA|TRBV7-9
TGTGCCAGCAGCTTAGCGAACAGGATGGACACCATATATTTT
CASSLANRMDTIYF
>NA|TRBJ1-2|NA|TRBV15
TGTGCCACCAGCAGCGGGGTAGGGGGCTATGGCTACACCTTC
CATSSGVGGYGYTF
>NA|TRBJ1-5|NA|TRBV2
TGTGCCAGCAGAGGGGAGTGGCGTCAGCCCCAGCATTTT
CASRGEWRQPQHF
>NA|TRBJ2-2|NA|TRBV19
TGTGCCAGTAGGGAACAGATATACACCGGGGAGCTGTTTTTT
CASREQIYTGELFF
>NA|TRBJ1-2|NA|TRBV28
TGTGCCAGCAGCGGCGGGGCTCAAGGATATGGCTACACCTTC
CASSGGAQGYGYTF
>NA|TRBJ1-5|NA|TRBV2
TGTGCCAGCAGTGAAGTTTTGGGGCAGAATCAGCCCCAGCATTTT
CASSEVLGQNQPQHF
>TRBD1|TRBJ1-2|NA|TRBV30
TGTGCCTGGAGAGGGACAGGGAGGGGAAAAATATATGGCTACACCTTC
CAWRGTGRGKIYGYTF
>TRBD1|TRBJ1-1|NA|TRBV28
TGTGCCAGCAGACCTCGAGACAGGGTAAGAACTGAAGCTTTCTTT
CASRPRDRVRTEAFF
>NA|TRBJ2-5|NA|TRBV7-2
TGTGCCAGCAGCTCCCAGCAAGAGACCCAGTACTTC
CASSSQQETQYF
>NA|TRBJ1-4|NA|TRBV2
TGTGCCAGCAGTGCAACGGGGGGTGTAAGTGAAAAACTGTTTTTT
CASSATGGVSEKLFF
>NA|TRBJ2-1|NA|TRBV5-1
TGCGCCAGCAGCTTGTCCCCTTCCCTTTCCTACAATGAGCAGTTCTTC
CASSLSPSLSYNEQFF
>NA|TRBJ2-3|NA|TRBV19
TGTGCCAGTAGTCCCAGAAACACAGATACGCAGTATTTT
CASSPRNTDTQYF
>NA|TRBJ2-7|NA|TRBV7-2
TGTGCCAGCAGCTTAGTCTGGACTATGAACGAGCAGTACTTC
CASSLVWTMNEQYF
>NA|TRBJ1-3|NA|TRBV6-5
TGTGCCAGCAGCGGGGTCCGCTCTGGAAACACCATATATTTT
CASSGVRSGNTIYF
>NA|TRBJ2-1|NA|TRBV28
TGTGCCAGCAGCCTCAGGGCGAGGTCCTACAATGAGCAGTTCTTC
CASSLRARSYNEQFF
>TRBD1|TRBJ1-1|NA|TRBV7-9
TGTGCCAGCAGCCCCATGGGACAGGTGAACACTGAAGCTTTCTTT
CASSPMGQVNTEAFF
>NA|TRBJ1-2|NA|TRBV10-1
TGCGCCAGCAGTGAGTCGGCTTTAGGGAATCGCTATGGCTACACCTTC
CASSESALGNRYGYTF
>NA|TRBJ2-5|NA|TRBV5-4
TGTGCCAGCAGCTTGGGTCGTTACCAAGAGACCCAGTACTTC
CASSLGRYQETQYF
>NA|TRBJ1-1|NA|TRBV5-5
TGTGCCAGCAGCGGGCAACCCGGGAACACTGAAGCTTTCTTT
CASSGQPGNTEAFF
>NA|TRBJ2-2|NA|TRBV27
TGTGCCAGCAGTTTGTGGGCCAACACCGGGGAGCTGTTTTTT
CASSLWANTGELFF
>NA|TRBJ2-5|NA|TRBV7-6
TGTGCCAGCAGCAAGATGGGGAAAGAGACCCAGTACTTC
CASSKMGKETQYF
>NA|TRBJ2-7|NA|TRBV6-5
TGTGCCAGCAGTTTTCGTAGAGGCGGGTACACCTACGAGCAGTACTTC
CASSFRRGGYTYEQYF
>NA|TRBJ1-6|once|TRBV27
TGTGCCAGCAGTTTATCCCCGCCAGGGCGGAGCTCCTATAATTCACCCCTCCACTTT
CASSLSPPGRSSYNSPLHF
>NA|TRBJ2-5|NA|TRBV19
TGTGCCAGTAGTAACCGTCTGAGCAGGGATTATTATGAGACCCAGTACTTC
CASSNRLSRDYYETQYF
>TRBD1|TRBJ1-2|NA|TRBV5-4
TGTGCCAGCAGCTTCCGACAGGGAACTTATGGCTACACCTTC
CASSFRQGTYGYTF
>TRBD1|TRBJ2-7|once|TRBV27
TGTGCCAGCAGGCGACGGACAGGTTTGTACGAGCAGTACTTC
CASRRRTGLYEQYF